The 6 T cell receptor beta chains given below trace back to one sample, sequenced in a study of blood T cells in healthy people across ages. Using a J-beta primer mix together with a sample-barcoded 5' primer, a second PCR was run for 7 to 11 cycles. TCRdb passed the 5' RACE reads through MiXCR, listing each CDR3 protein once. The sample consists of 1.5 million or so distinct CDR3 sequences, 42% of them appearing once. The sample taken for sequencing was blood. These receptors all stem from a woman aged 18-29 years in good health.

Worth noting for this clonotype: The junction does not match germline at one end; this may be a read error. The J gene is TRBJ1-2, the V gene TRBV20-1, with 12 bases matching TRBD1. The CDR3 runs 17 residues. In germline, CDR1 is DFQATT, CDR2 SNEGSKA (reference sequence). The CDR3 coding sequence is TGCAGTGCTAGAGATTTACGGGACAGGGGGCTTAACTATAGCTACACCTTC. Translating it yields CSARDLRDRGLNYSYTF.

There are many counts of this clonotype. J is TRBJ2-7 and V is TRBV29-1; 8 nucleotides agree with TRBD2. The CDR3 covers 13 residues. In germline, CDR1 is SQVTM, CDR2 ANQGSEA. V shed 6 bases and J 4 bases; nucleotides not matched to a gene: 8. The CDR3 region has the DNA TGCAGCGTCCAGACTAGCGCAAGTTACGAGCAGTACTTC. The encoded protein is CSVQTSASYEQYF.

This clonotype was picked up a small number of times. The chain has TRBV12-3 or TRBV12-4 and TRBJ2-4; TRBD1 might be the D (5 bases). The CDR3 runs to 12 residues. With 2 bases removed from V and 13 bases from J, the gap between germline ends came to 12 bases. The CDR3 DNA reads as TGTGCCAGCAGTTTAACACAGAACAGGCAGTACTTC. Translated, it gives CASSLTQNRQYF.

Concerning this clonotype itself: Sequence at one end of the junction differs from germline and may be a read error. V is TRBV10-3 and J is TRBJ2-3; 10 bases match TRBD2. The CDR3 is 14 amino acids. CDR1 and CDR2 from the germline V gene are ENHRY and SYGVKD. Here the CDR3 reads CASHTAGGTDTQYF. CDR3 in DNA: TGTGCCTCACATACAGCGGGGGGGACGGATACACAGTATTTT.

In this sample, this clonotype turned up a few times. The rearrangement uses TRBV7-8 and TRBJ2-3; D is unresolved. The CDR3 contains 16 residues. Germline assignment: CDR1 SGHVS and CDR2 FQNEAQ. V lost 5 bases to trimming and J lost 2 bases, with 17 bases between them. CDR3 DNA sequence: TGTGCCAGCAGCCCTCTCGGAGCTTTCAACACAGATACGCAGTATTTT. This sequence encodes CASSPLGAFNTDTQYF.

The CDR3 region has the DNA TGTGCCAGCAGCCAAGGCCGCGGGACTAGCGGATACAATGAGCAGTACTTC. Translation gives CASSQGRGTSGYNEQYF. This rearrangement joins TRBV3-1 to TRBJ2-5, with 11 nucleotides matching TRBD2. Germline loops: CDR1 LGHDT, CDR2 YNNKEL (reference sequence). This CDR3 spans 17 amino acids. After removal of 1 base from V and 11 bases from J, the junction contained 15 bases not matched to a gene.